What follows is one T cell receptor (beta chain) and its context. The CDR3 is 16 amino acids. Germline V gene data show CDR1 as SGHRS and CDR2 as YFSETQ. J was trimmed by 5 bases and V by 4 bases; bases with no gene match: 13. This entry belongs to a study of technical replicates of blood from several donors. This table comes from immunoSEQ multiplex PCR, and its TCRdb copy is limited to in-frame clones, with some not included. The sample yields 72,000 or so clones, roughly 94% seen once. The sequencing input was T cells isolated from PBMCs. This chain uses TRBV5-1 with TRBJ2-3; 7 nucleotides agree with TRBD2. This TCR derives from a human donor in good health. CDR3 coding DNA: TGCGCCAGCAGCCAAGAGCGGGACCCGGGTGTAGATACGCAGTATTTT. Its protein product is CASSQERDPGVDTQYF.